This TCR beta chain was profiled in a study of response to subunit inactivated influenza vaccine. TCRdb analysed the RT-PCR reads with MiXCR anew, one entry per CDR3 protein. This table has about 170,000 distinct CDR3 sequences, about an eighth appearing once. Germline V gene lookup returns CDR1 DFQATT and CDR2 SNEGSKA (reference sequence). Trimming left V 2 bases short and J 7 bases short, with 14 bases between. This CDR3 region has 14 residues. The same data also went into a second study, on T cells expressing NK-cell markers. That work contributes: Synthesis of TCR beta cDNA relied on 5'RACE template switching carrying UMIs. The authors derived TCR beta repertoires from sorted CD3+CD56+NKG2C+, CD3+CD56+NKG2C- and CD3+CD56-NKG2C+ T cells. Once again these clonotypes came out on top in the CD3+CD56-NKG2C+ fraction of several donors. Expanded NKG2C+ T cell clones had unclear HCMV specificity.

The sequences come from CD8+ T cells sorted from PBMCs, collected 12 days after vaccination. This clonotype was sampled from a man in his forties or fifties who received an inactivated influenza vaccine. The V and J genes are TRBV20-1 and TRBJ2-2, with D tentatively TRBD2 (6 bases). This CDR3 is CSARPGSSVGELFF. The CDR3 nucleotides are TGCAGTGCTAGACCCGGATCTAGCGTCGGGGAGCTGTTTTTT.